The source of this T cell receptor (beta chain) is a study of blood T cell repertoires in COVID-19. Assay used: immunoSEQ multiplex PCR; TCRdb lists only in-frame clones, some missing. The sample holds about 250,000 clones, around nine tenths seen once. The table lists this clone with a count of one. Germline-derived CDR1 and CDR2 are DFQATT and SNEGSKA (reference sequence). This CDR3 is 18 amino acids long. The trim removed 3 bases at V and 2 bases at J, leaving 15 bases unmatched. The sample consisted of peripheral blood. The sequence came from a woman aged 55-75 years who had recovered from COVID-19. V is TRBV20-1 and J is TRBJ1-5, with 8 bases that match TRBD1. The CDR3 is CSASRRRDRIRGNQPQHF. The DNA of the CDR3 is TGCAGTGCTAGTCGACGCCGGGACAGGATCAGAGGCAATCAGCCCCAGCATTTT.